Sequencing of this T cell receptor beta chain was carried out in a study of control samples from healthy donors and cancer patients (dated by TCRdb to about 2020). Preparation of the library involved the immunoSEQ multiplex PCR assay. This is the immuneACCESS table as TCRdb keeps it, with only in-frame sequences that have V and J called. A part of the clones is gone; compared with another copy, unresolved V genes explain less than half, and the rest is unexplained. Recorded for this sample are approximately 110,000 clones; about nine tenths of them occurred a single time. 3.5% to 4.5% of the sample comes from the top ten. Looking up the germline V gene yields CDR1 MGHDK and CDR2 SYGVNS. V loses 8 bases of germline sequence and J loses 10 bases, and the interval between the two ends is 18 bases. Counted from cysteine to phenylalanine, this CDR3 has 14 amino acids. This entry keeps only the CDR3 DNA: 42 bases, framed from base 1.

In regard to this clone: The antigen it recognizes is unknown. No base-level quality is on record; no much larger clone is a single base apart.

This TCR derives from a human donor in good health. The donor label of this sample is uncertain. The rearrangement combines TRBV25-1 with TRBJ1-6; the D gene cannot be named for sure. Sequencing was done on a sample of blood. The DNA sequence reads TGTGCCAGCGCGGCCGGGAGGGTCCGCTCACCCCTCCACTTT. Translation gives CASAAGRVRSPLHF.